This TCR beta chain was captured in a study of blood T cell repertoires in COVID-19 (dated by TCRdb to the early 2020s). General notes on the study: Samples from collaborators originated in the United States, Italy and Spain and spanned both the acute and convalescent phases of COVID-19. The material from the prospective study consisted of cDNA or gDNA derived from T cells, B-cell-depleted T cells, or PBMCs. Subjects who had been exposed to COVID-19, were actively infected with it, or had recovered from it provided the deeply sampled blood TCRbeta repertoires that made up the dataset. The repertoires were released in a freely available public database meant as a resource for research on the immune response to SARS-CoV-2. The samples were drawn from the first 160 participants of the ongoing ImmuneRACE study and from over 950 subjects provided by 6 global collaborators. Nearly every sample came with metadata listing a de-identified subject ID, COVID-19 status, age in years and sex. Where available, HLA class I and class II types were taken from metadata supplied by the sample provider and were not determined by assay-based typing. The research as a whole found: Clinical and demographic metadata were provided uncurated, with the amount varying by source and participant.

The immunoSEQ Assay, a bias-controlled multiplex PCR, was used to amplify TCRbeta CDR3 regions from genomic DNA. From the authors' description of their analysis: Within the assay, amplification of reference gene primers was used to estimate how many nucleated cells each sample contained. To quantify the absolute abundance of each unique TCRbeta CDR3 rearrangement, sequence reads were collapsed and filtered. For each sample, productive Simpson clonality was calculated by taking the square root of Simpson's diversity index across productive rearrangements. In its TCRdb copy, this immuneACCESS table keeps in-frame sequences only and misses some clones. Where compared with another copy, unresolved V genes explain less than half of these, and the others have no known cause. Clone size and the V and J calls come from that table; the DNA yielded D and trimming. The sample yields over 150,000 clones; 80% to 90% were counted once. The biggest ten clones account for under 9.5% of the sample.

Collaborating institutions collected whole blood in K2EDTA tubes following their own protocols. For TCRbeta analysis, collaborator samples were shipped as frozen whole blood, as isolated PBMCs, or as DNA extracted from either sample type. In the case of this clone: The antigen it recognizes is unknown. No base qualities exist here, and no much larger clone lies one base off it.

The CDR3 contains 15 residues, cysteine and phenylalanine counted. Of the read, only the CDR3 DNA is kept; its 45 bases are in frame from base 1. Sequenced sample: peripheral blood. This sequence was found in a man in his fifties with active or convalescent COVID-19. The chain joins TRBV12-1 to TRBJ1-1; the table's D call, TRBD1, has no DNA check behind it. TRBV12-1 is termed a pseudogene. Here is the DNA: TGTGCCAGCAGCTCTATTACAGGGGGAAGCGCTGAAGCTTTCTTT. Protein translation: CASSSITGGSAEAFF.